The TCR beta chain described here comes from a study of blood T cell repertoires in COVID-19. Overall study: Researchers got acute and convalescent COVID-19 samples from the United States, Italy and Spain. T cells, B-cell-depleted T cells, or PBMCs supplied cDNA or gDNA.

V was clipped by 1 base and J by 7 bases; unmatched bases: 20. Germline CDR1 KGHSH, CDR2 LQKENI. The CDR3 runs 21 residues. Authors' data handling: How many nucleated cells were present was estimated from reference gene primer amplification. Clones were read by immunoSEQ multiplex PCR, and TCRdb kept only the in-frame ones, dropping some. For V, J and clone size, that table is used; D and trimming come from the DNA. The table has 200,000 or so clones, almost 90% seen once; the top ten hold roughly 2.5%. This receptor was taken from a woman in her sixties with acute or convalescent COVID-19. Material: peripheral blood. The V and J genes are TRBV18 and TRBJ2-5; 14 positions match TRBD2. This CDR3 reads CASSPRAHSGLAGGGGVTQYF. In DNA, the CDR3 is TGTGCCAGCTCACCACGGGCACACTCCGGACTAGCGGGAGGCGGAGGCGTGACCCAGTACTTC.